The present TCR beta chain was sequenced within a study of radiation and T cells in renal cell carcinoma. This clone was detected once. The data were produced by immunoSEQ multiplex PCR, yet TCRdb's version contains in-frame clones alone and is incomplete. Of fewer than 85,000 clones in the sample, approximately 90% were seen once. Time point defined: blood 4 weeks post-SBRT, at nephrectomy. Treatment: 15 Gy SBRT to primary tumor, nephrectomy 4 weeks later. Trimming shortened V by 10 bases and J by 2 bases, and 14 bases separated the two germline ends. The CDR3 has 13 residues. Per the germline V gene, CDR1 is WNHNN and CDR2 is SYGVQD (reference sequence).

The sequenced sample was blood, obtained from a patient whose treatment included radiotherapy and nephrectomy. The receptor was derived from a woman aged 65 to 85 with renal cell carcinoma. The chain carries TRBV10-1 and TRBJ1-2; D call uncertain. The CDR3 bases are TGCGCCACCTCTGGACGGCACAACTATGGCTACACCTTC. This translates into CATSGRHNYGYTF.